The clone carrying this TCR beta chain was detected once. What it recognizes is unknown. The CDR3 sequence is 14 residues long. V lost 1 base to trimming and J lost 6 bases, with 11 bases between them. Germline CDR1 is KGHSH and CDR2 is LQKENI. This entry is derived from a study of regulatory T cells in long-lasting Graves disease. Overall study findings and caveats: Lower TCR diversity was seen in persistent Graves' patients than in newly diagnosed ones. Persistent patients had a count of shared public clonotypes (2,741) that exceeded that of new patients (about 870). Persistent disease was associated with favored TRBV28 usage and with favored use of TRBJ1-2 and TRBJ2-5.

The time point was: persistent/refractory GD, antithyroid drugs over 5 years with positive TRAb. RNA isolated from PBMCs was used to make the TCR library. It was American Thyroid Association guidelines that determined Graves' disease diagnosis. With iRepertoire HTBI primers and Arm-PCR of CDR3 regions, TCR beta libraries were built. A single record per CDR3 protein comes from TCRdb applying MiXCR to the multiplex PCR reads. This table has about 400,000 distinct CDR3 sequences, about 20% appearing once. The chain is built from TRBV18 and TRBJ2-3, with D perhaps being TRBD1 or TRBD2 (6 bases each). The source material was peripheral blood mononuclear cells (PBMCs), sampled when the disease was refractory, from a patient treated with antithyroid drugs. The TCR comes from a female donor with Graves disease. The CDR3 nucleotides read TGTGCCAGCTCACCACTCGGGGGCAGGGATACGCAGTATTTT. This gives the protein CASSPLGGRDTQYF.